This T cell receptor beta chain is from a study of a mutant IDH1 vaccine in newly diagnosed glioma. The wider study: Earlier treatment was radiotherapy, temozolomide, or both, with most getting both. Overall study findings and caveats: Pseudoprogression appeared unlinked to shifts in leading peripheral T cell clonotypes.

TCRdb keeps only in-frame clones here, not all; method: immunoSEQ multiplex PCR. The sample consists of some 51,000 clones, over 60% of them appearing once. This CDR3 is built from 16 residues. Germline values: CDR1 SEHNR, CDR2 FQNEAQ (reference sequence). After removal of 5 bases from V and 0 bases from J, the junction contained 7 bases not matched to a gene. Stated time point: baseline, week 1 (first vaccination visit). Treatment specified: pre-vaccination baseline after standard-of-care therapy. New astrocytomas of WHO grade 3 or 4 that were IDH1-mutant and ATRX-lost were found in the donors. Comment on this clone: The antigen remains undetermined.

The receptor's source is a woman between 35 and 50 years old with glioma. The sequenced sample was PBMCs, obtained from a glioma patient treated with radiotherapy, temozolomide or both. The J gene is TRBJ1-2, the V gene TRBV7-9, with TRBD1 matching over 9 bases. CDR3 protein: CASSPEDRGSNYGYTF. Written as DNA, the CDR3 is TGTGCCAGCAGCCCTGAGGACAGGGGCTCTAACTATGGCTACACCTTC.